This T cell receptor beta chain was identified in a study of beta chain features in type 1 diabetes. Study overall: Sorted cell examination encompassed around 100,000,000 cells across all samples.

Study-wide findings and caveats: Cells with high TCR expression could be over-represented by cDNA sequencing. Naive, central memory and regulatory TCRB repertoires appeared more similar among patients than healthy donors.

The CDR3 is 15 residues long. In germline, CDR1 is SGHNT, CDR2 YENEEA. V lost 8 bases and J lost 2, with 19 bases in between. Expressed TCRB transcripts got sequenced, as all isolated RNA was reverse transcribed. The protocol was immunoSEQ multiplex PCR, while the TCRdb copy is restricted to in-frame clones and leaves out a portion. The table shows 130,000 to 150,000 clones, with around a tenth occurring only once. Points on this clone: Antigen unknown.

The chain combines TRBV11-3 with TRBJ2-7; tentatively, D is TRBD1 (6 bases). The clonotype comes from a man younger than 35 in good health. The sequenced sample consisted of central memory CD4+ T cells from blood. The CDR3 here is CASHGRAGAPYEQYF. The CDR3 nucleotides read TGTGCCAGCCACGGGCGGGCAGGGGCCCCCTACGAGCAGTACTTC.